This T cell receptor (beta chain) was retrieved from a study of cytomegalovirus exposure and HLA in healthy donors. Study-wide results and limits: By a later analysis, the bulk of CMV-associated TCR beta chains appeared HLA-restricted. Rarity held for most TCR sequences, but there were some public TCRs that occurred in many donors.

Concerning this clone itself: Its antigen is undetermined.

This CDR3 comprises 15 residues. Germline trimming cut 4 bases from V and 6 bases from J; bases unmatched to any gene: 8. Germline-derived CDR1 and CDR2 are MGHRA and YSYEKL. PCR amplification relied on 60 Vbeta primers (plus 13 Jbeta primers). The assay was immunoSEQ multiplex PCR, and TCRdb's table has in-frame clones only and misses some. Here the sample spans 30,000 to 45,000 clones, just over 85% being singletons. Material for sequencing was PBMCs. The chain employs TRBV4-1 and TRBJ1-4; 7 bases match TRBD1. This receptor was identified in a woman aged 40 to 50 in good health and CMV-seropositive. CDR3: CASSRETGRYEKLFF. The DNA of the CDR3 is TGCGCCAGCAGCCGCGAGACAGGGCGGTATGAAAAACTGTTTTTT.